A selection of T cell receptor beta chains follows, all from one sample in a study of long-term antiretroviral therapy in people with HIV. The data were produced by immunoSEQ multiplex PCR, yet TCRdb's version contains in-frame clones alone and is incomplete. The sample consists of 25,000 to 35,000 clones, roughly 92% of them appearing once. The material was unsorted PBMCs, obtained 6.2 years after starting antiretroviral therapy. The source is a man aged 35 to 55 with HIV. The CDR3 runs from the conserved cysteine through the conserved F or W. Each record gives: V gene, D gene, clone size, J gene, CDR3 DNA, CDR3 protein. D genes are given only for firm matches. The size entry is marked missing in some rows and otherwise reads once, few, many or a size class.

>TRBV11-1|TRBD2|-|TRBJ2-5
TGTGCCAGCAGCTTTGTGGCGGGAGTCGCAGAGACCCAGTACTTC
CASSFVAGVAETQYF
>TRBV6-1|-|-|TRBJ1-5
TGTGCCAGCGAGTCAGGGGACGGCAATCAGCCCCAGCATTTT
CASESGDGNQPQHF
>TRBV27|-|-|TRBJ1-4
TGTGCCAGCAGTTTTGGCCCCGGGACGGTCAATGAAAAACTGTTTTTT
CASSFGPGTVNEKLFF
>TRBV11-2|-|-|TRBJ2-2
TGTGCCAGCAGCTTTCCAGGGAACACCGGGGAGCTGTTTTTT
CASSFPGNTGELFF
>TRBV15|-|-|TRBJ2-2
TGTGCCACCAGCAGAGACCCAACCGGGACACCTAACACCGGGGAGCTGTTTTTT
CATSRDPTGTPNTGELFF
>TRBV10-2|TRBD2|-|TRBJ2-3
TGCGCCAGCAGTGAAGGGGCGGGGGGTCCAGATACGCAGTATTTT
CASSEGAGGPDTQYF
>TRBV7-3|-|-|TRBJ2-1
TGTGCCATCTCTCTCTCGGTATACAATGAGCAGTTCTTC
CAISLSVYNEQFF
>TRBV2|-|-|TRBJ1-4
TGTGCCAGCAGAGATACTGGACGTGAAAAACTGTTTTTT
CASRDTGREKLFF
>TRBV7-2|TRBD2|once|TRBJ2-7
TGTGCCAGCAGCTTGGGGACTAGCGGGGGACCCGGGTTTCTCGTTCGGTACTTC
CASSLGTSGGPGFLVRYF
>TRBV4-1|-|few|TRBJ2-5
TGCGCCAGCAGCCGACTTCTGCGAGAGACCCAGTACTTC
CASSRLLRETQYF
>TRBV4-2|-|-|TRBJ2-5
TGTGCCAGCAGCCAAGGGCAGATCCAAGAGACCCAGTACTTC
CASSQGQIQETQYF
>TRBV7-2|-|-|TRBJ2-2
TGTGCCAGCAGCTTAGCGAGGGGTGGCACCGGGGAGCTGTTTTTT
CASSLARGGTGELFF
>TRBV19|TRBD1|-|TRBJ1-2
TGTGCCAGTAGTATCACCGCCGGGACAGGGTTTAACTATGGCTACACCTTC
CASSITAGTGFNYGYTF
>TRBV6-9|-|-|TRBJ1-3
TGTGCCAGCAGGGACAAGTGGCCTGGAAACACCATATATTTT
CASRDKWPGNTIYF
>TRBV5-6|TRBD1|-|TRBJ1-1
TGTGCCAGCAGCTGGGGGACAGGGTCCACTGAAGCTTTCTTT
CASSWGTGSTEAFF
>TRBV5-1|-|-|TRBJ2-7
TGCGCCAGCAGCTTAGGGGAGACGGCCTACTCCTACGAGCAGTACTTC
CASSLGETAYSYEQYF
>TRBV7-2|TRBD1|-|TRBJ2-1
TGTGCCAGCAGCCGGGACAGGGGGCAGTACAATGAGCAGTTCTTC
CASSRDRGQYNEQFF
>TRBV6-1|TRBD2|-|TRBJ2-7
TGTGCCAGCAGTTCGATAGCGGGGGGCCACTACGAGCAGTACTTC
CASSSIAGGHYEQYF
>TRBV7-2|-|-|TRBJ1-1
TGTGCCAGCAGCTCTAGACAGAACACTGAAGCTTTCTTT
CASSSRQNTEAFF
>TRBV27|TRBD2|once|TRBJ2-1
TGTGCCAGCAGTAGACCTGGGACTAGCGGGGACAATGAGCAGTTCTTC
CASSRPGTSGDNEQFF
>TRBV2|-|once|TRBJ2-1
TGTGCCAGCACTTTCCAAAACGGAGATTATGAGCAGTTCTTC
CASTFQNGDYEQFF
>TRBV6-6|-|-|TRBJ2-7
TGTGCCAGCAGTTACTATGAACTAGGGCGCCACGAGCAGTACTTC
CASSYYELGRHEQYF
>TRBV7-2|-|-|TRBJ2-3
TGTGCCATCTTGGCAGATACGCAGTATTTT
CAILADTQYF
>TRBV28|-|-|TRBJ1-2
TGTGCCAGCAGTGGGGCTGACAGGACCGAAAATGGCTACACCTTC
CASSGADRTENGYTF
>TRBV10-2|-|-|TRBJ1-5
TGCGCCAGCAGTGAGTCGGGGGGATCTGGCAATCAGCCCCAGCATTTT
CASSESGGSGNQPQHF
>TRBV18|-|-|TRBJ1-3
TGTGCCAGCTCACCACCGGTCGGAAACACCATATATTTT
CASSPPVGNTIYF